This entry features one T cell receptor beta chain sequence. This specimen belongs to a study of OX40 agonist ivuxolimab in advanced cancers. Assay: immunoSEQ multiplex PCR; the TCRdb copy retains only in-frame clones and omits some. The sample records about 77,000 clones, 85% to 90% being singletons. The V end lost 2 bases, the J end lost 2 bases, and 10 bases lay between the germline ends. Germline V gene sequence: CDR1 SGHAT, CDR2 FQNNGV. The CDR3 sequence is 14 residues long. This receptor was obtained from an adult with an advanced solid tumor such as melanoma, head and neck, liver or kidney cancer. Material: CD4+ or CD8+ T cells sorted from blood, obtained in a trial of the OX40 agonist ivuxolimab. This chain uses TRBV11-2 with TRBJ2-7; D gene uncertain. The CDR3 spells CASSLILRTYEQYF. In DNA, the CDR3 is TGTGCCAGCAGCTTAATCCTCCGAACCTACGAGCAGTACTTC. The full variable domain, completed using reference TRBV11-2 and TRBJ2-7, is EAGVAQSPRYKIIEKRQSVAFWCNPISGHATLYWYQQILGQGPKLLIQFQNNGVVDDSQLPKDRFSAERLKGVDSTLKIQPAKLEDSAVYLCASSLILRTYEQYFGPGTRLTVT.